These 13 T cell receptor beta chains were all obtained from the same sample, sequenced in a study of long-term antiretroviral therapy in people with HIV. Sequencing used immunoSEQ v3.0 at survey level. Assay used: immunoSEQ multiplex PCR; TCRdb lists only in-frame clones, some missing. The sample has 30,000 to 40,000 clones, 80% to 90% seen once. Material: unsorted PBMCs, obtained 0.4 years before starting antiretroviral therapy. Source of these receptors: a young man with HIV.

The chain is built from TRBV7-3 and TRBJ2-7; 9 bases are shared with TRBD1. The CDR3 length is 14 residues. With V trimmed by 5 bases and J by 7 bases, 9 bases remained unmatched. From germline, CDR1 is SGHTA and CDR2 FQGTGA. The CDR3 coding sequence is TGTGCCAGCAGCGCCGGGACAGGGTGGGGAGAGCAGTACTTC. Encoded protein: CASSAGTGWGEQYF.

J is TRBJ2-5 and V is TRBV29-1; unclear D gene. Trimming removed 2 bases from V and 7 bases from J, with 5 bases in between. CDR3 size: 10 residues. The germline V gene has CDR1 SQVTM and CDR2 ANQGSEA. The CDR3 bases are TGCAGCGTTGAAAAGGGGACCCAGTACTTC. The encoded protein is CSVEKGTQYF.

The chain is built from TRBV5-1 and TRBJ2-7; 9 bases fit TRBD2. The CDR3 consists of 14 residues. V shed 4 bases, J shed 4 bases, and the junction held 6 bases outside the gene matches. Germline V gene data show CDR1 as SGHRS and CDR2 as YFSETQ. The CDR3 is CASSATSGPYEQYF. In DNA form, the CDR3 reads TGCGCCAGCAGCGCAACTAGCGGGCCTTACGAGCAGTACTTC.

This clone was picked up one time. This chain uses TRBV19 with TRBJ2-3; 9 bases are a match to TRBD1. CDR1 and CDR2 from the germline V gene are LNHDA and SQIVND (reference sequence). The ends lost 5 bases at V and 3 bases at J; junction bases unmatched: 6. The CDR3 runs 15 residues. The CDR3 sequence: CASSAGQGETDTQYF. DNA for the CDR3: TGTGCCAGTAGTGCGGGACAGGGAGAAACAGATACGCAGTATTTT.

The chain is built from TRBV6-5 and TRBJ1-4, with 9 bases aligning to TRBD1. The CDR3 totals 15 residues. The germline CDR1 and CDR2 sequences are MNHEY and SVGAGI. Germline trimming cut 5 bases from V and 8 bases from J; bases unmatched to any gene: 9. The CDR3 DNA follows: TGTGCCAGCAGTACCGGTGGGACAGGGAGGGAAAAACTGTTTTTT. As protein: CASSTGGTGREKLFF.

V is TRBV4-1 and J is TRBJ2-1; 8 nucleotides line up with TRBD1. CDR1 is MGHRA and CDR2 is YSYEKL in the germline V gene. The CDR3 has 13 residues. Trimming removed 5 bases from V and 7 bases from J; junction bases left unmatched: 4. The CDR3 sequence: CASSLQGGNEQFF. In DNA form, the CDR3 reads TGCGCCAGCAGCTTACAGGGGGGAAATGAGCAGTTCTTC.

The chain joins TRBV6-5 to TRBJ1-2, with a possible D match to TRBD1 (5 bases). Germline assignment: CDR1 MNHEY and CDR2 SVGAGI. The length of the CDR3 is 14 residues. V was trimmed by 4 bases and J by 1 base, leaving 10 bases between them. CDR3 DNA sequence: TGTGCCAGCAGTTCCCCCCAGGGTAACTATGGCTACACCTTC. It specifies CASSSPQGNYGYTF.

V and J are TRBV9 and TRBJ1-1; no firm D call. CDR3 length: 13 amino acids. Trimming removed 3 bases at V and 4 bases at J, with 10 bases between. Looked up from germline, CDR1 is SGDLS and CDR2 is YYNGEE. CDR3 bases: TGTGCCAGCAGCGCCGCGGGTGGCACTGAAGCTTTCTTT. This sequence encodes CASSAAGGTEAFF.

V gene TRBV19 combines with J gene TRBJ2-1; 10 nucleotides agree with TRBD1. CDR3 length: 16 amino acids. J lost 6 bases, V lost 1 base, and 6 bases had no gene match. Germline V lookup: CDR1 LNHDA, CDR2 SQIVND (reference sequence). This CDR3 reads CASSIVSGTGVNEQFF. The DNA for the CDR3 is TGTGCCAGTAGTATAGTATCGGGGACAGGGGTCAATGAGCAGTTCTTC.

The V call is TRBV11-1, the J call TRBJ2-5; 11 bases agree with TRBD2. The CDR3 runs to 16 residues. CDR1 SGHAT and CDR2 FQDESV come from the germline V gene (reference sequence). V lost 5 bases to trimming and J lost 0 bases; unmatched junction nucleotides: 5. The CDR3 sequence is CASSIGTSGYQETQYF. As DNA, the CDR3 is TGTGCCAGCAGCATTGGGACTAGCGGCTACCAAGAGACCCAGTACTTC.

The chain links TRBV2 to TRBJ2-7, with 9 positions matching TRBD1. CDR1 and CDR2 from the germline V gene are SNHLY and FYNNEI. Trimming at V came to 6 bases and at J to 2 bases, leaving 8 bases not matched to a gene. The CDR3 extends over 15 amino acids. The chain's CDR3 is CASRLGQGSAYEQYF. In DNA, the CDR3 is TGTGCCAGCAGGCTGGGACAGGGCAGCGCCTACGAGCAGTACTTC. The entire variable domain, with the rest obtained from reference TRBV2 and TRBJ2-7, is as follows: EPEVTQTPSHQVTQMGQEVILRCVPISNHLYFYWYRQILGQKVEFLVSFYNNEISEKSEIFDDQFSVERPDGSNFTLKIRSTKLEDSAMYFCASRLGQGSAYEQYFGPGTRLTVT.

The chain couples TRBV29-1 to TRBJ2-1, with 7 bases aligning to TRBD1. Looked up from germline, CDR1 is SQVTM and CDR2 is ANQGSEA. Losses at the gene ends were 8 bases for V and 4 bases for J; bases not matched to a gene: 8. The CDR3 runs 13 residues. CDR3: CSTGQRPYNEQFF. The CDR3 DNA reads TGCAGCACGGGACAGAGACCTTACAATGAGCAGTTCTTC.

The J gene is TRBJ1-2, the V gene TRBV28; D perhaps matches TRBD1 (6 bases). Germline V lookup: CDR1 MDHEN, CDR2 SYDVKM. This CDR3 has 15 amino acids. V lost 1 base and J 3 bases, leaving 12 bases between the germline ends. CDR3 sequence: CASSLYTGPDYGYTF. As DNA, the CDR3 is TGTGCCAGCAGTTTATATACAGGGCCAGACTATGGCTACACCTTC.